This TCR beta chain stems from a study of T cell responses to AZD1222 COVID-19 vaccine. The method was immunoSEQ multiplex PCR; TCRdb's version includes in-frame clones alone and lacks a portion of them. The sample carries about 140,000 clones, approximately 90% recorded once. With regard to this clone: Its antigen is undetermined.

Study-wide findings and caveats: Following two doses of AZD1222, Spike-specific TCR breadth and depth rose.

The V gene's germline CDR1 is MDHEN and CDR2 SYDVKM. The CDR3 length is 15 residues. Trimming removed 6 bases at V and 6 bases at J, with 20 bases between. Sequenced material: peripheral blood, taken 28 days after the second AZD1222 dose. The gene calls are TRBV28 and TRBJ1-2, with D maybe TRBD1 (6 bases). The origin of this receptor is an adult who received the AZD1222 COVID-19 vaccine. In nucleotides, the CDR3 is TGTGCCAGCAGCTCCCAGGACAGCAAGAGGAATGGCTACACCTTC. Amino acids: CASSSQDSKRNGYTF.